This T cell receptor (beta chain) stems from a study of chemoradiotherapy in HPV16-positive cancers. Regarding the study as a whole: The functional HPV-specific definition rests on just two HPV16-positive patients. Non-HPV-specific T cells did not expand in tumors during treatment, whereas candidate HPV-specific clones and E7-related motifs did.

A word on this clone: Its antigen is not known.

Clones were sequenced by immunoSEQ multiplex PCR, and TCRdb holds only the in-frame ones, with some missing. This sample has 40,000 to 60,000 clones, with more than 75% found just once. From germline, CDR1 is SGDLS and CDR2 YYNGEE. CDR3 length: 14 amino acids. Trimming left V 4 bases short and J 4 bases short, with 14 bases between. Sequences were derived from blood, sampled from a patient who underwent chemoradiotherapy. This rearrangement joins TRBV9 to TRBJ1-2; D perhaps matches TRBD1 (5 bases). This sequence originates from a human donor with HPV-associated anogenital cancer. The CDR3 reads CASSRDAGGYGYTF. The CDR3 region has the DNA TGTGCCAGCAGCCGGGACGCCGGCGGCTATGGCTACACCTTC.